A single T cell receptor (beta chain) is shown here with its context. Its antigen is not identified. Germline values: CDR1 SNHLY, CDR2 FYNNEI. Trimming shortened V by 5 bases and J by 0 bases, and 19 bases separated the two germline ends. This CDR3 comprises 17 residues. Generated by immunoSEQ multiplex PCR, the TCRdb table keeps only in-frame clones and is missing some. The top ten clones hold about 3.8% of a sample with about 79,000 clones, around 90% of them seen once. This sample is drawn from a study of OX40 agonist ivuxolimab in advanced cancers. General study points: CD4+ and CD8+ blood T cells expanded clonally by week 6 at 0.1 to 3.0 mg/kg. Expanded clones were, on average, more numerous among CD8+ T cells than CD4+.

The chain has TRBV2 and TRBJ1-1, with D perhaps TRBD1 (5 bases). The TCR sequence derives from an adult with an advanced solid tumor such as melanoma, head and neck, liver or kidney cancer. Sequencing used CD4+ or CD8+ T cells sorted from blood, obtained in a trial of the OX40 agonist ivuxolimab. CDR3 bases: TGTGCCAGCAGTCGCCCCGGGGGGGGAACGATGAACACTGAAGCTTTCTTT. Its translation is CASSRPGGGTMNTEAFF. Complete variable domain (other parts from reference TRBV2 and TRBJ1-1): EPEVTQTPSHQVTQMGQEVILRCVPISNHLYFYWYRQILGQKVEFLVSFYNNEISEKSEIFDDQFSVERPDGSNFTLKIRSTKLEDSAMYFCASSRPGGGTMNTEAFFGQGTRLTVV.